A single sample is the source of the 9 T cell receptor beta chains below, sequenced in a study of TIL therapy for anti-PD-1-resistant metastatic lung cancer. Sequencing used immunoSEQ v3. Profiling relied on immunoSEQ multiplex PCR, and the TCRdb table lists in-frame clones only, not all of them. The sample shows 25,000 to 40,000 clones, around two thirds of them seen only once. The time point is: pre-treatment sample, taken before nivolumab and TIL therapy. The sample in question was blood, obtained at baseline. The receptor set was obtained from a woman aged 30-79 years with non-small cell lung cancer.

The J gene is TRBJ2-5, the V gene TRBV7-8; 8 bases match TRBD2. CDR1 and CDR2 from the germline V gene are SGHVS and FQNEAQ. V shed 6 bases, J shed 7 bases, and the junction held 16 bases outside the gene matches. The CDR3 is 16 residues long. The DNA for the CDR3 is TGTGCCAGCAGATTAATTACCGGGACTAGAAGGGGGACCCAGTACTTC. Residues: CASRLITGTRRGTQYF.

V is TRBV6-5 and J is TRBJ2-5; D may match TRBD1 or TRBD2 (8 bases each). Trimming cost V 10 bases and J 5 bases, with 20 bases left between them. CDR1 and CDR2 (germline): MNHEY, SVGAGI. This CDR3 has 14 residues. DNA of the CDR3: TGTGCCACCAGGGGGCTAGCGGGTTCTGAGACCCAGTACTTC. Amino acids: CATRGLAGSETQYF.

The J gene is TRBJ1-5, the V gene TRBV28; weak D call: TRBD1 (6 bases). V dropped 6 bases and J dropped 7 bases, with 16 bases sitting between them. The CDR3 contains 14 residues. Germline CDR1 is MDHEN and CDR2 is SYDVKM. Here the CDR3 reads CASRYRVSGQPQHF. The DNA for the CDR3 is TGTGCCAGCAGATACAGGGTTAGCGGACAGCCCCAGCATTTT. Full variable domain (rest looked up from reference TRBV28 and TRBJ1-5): DVKVTQSSRYLVKRTGEKVFLECVQDMDHENMFWYRQDPGLGLRLIYFSYDVKMKEKGDIPEGYSVSREKKERFSLILESASTNQTSMYLCASRYRVSGQPQHFGDGTRLSIL.

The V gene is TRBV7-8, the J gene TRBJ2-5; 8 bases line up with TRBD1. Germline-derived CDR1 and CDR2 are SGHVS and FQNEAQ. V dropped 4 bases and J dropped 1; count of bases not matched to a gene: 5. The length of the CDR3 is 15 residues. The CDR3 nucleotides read TGTGCCAGCAGCTCCATGACAGGGGCCCAAGAGACCCAGTACTTC. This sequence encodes CASSSMTGAQETQYF. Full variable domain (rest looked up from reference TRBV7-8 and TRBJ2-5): GAGVSQSPRYKVAKRGQDVALRCDPISGHVSLFWYQQALGQGPEFLTYFQNEAQLDKSGLPSDRFFAERPEGSVSTLKIQRTQQEDSAVYLCASSSMTGAQETQYFGPGTRLLVL.

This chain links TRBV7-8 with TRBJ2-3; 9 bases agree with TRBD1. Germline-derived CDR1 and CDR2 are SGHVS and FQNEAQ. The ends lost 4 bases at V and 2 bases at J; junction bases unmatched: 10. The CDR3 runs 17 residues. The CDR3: CASSSNRTGANTDTQYF. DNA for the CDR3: TGTGCCAGCAGCTCAAACCGGACAGGGGCTAACACAGATACGCAGTATTTT.

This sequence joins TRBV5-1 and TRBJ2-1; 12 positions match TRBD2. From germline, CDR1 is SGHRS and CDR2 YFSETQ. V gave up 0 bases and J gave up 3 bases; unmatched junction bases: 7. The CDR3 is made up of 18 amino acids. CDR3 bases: TGCGCCAGCAGCTTGGGACCTAGCGGGAGGGGTGGCTACAATGAGCAGTTCTTC. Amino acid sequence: CASSLGPSGRGGYNEQFF.

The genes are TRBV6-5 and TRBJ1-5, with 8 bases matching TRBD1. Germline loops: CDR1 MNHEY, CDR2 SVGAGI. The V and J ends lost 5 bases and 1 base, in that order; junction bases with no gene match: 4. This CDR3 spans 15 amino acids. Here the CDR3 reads CASSNTGGSNQPQHF. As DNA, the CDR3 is TGTGCCAGCAGTAACACAGGGGGGAGCAATCAGCCCCAGCATTTT.

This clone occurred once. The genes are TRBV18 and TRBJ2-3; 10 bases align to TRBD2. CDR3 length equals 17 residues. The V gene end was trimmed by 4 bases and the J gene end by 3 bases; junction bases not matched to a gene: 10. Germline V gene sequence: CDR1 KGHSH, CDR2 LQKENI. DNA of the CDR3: TGTGCCAGCTCACAGCTGCCGGGGACTAGCGAAACAGATACGCAGTATTTT. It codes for CASSQLPGTSETDTQYF. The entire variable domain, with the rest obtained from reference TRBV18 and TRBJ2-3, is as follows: NAGVMQNPRHLVRRRGQEARLRCSPMKGHSHVYWYRQLPEEGLKFMVYLQKENIIDESGMPKERFSAEFPKEGPSILRIQQVVRGDSAAYFCASSQLPGTSETDTQYFGPGTRLTVL.

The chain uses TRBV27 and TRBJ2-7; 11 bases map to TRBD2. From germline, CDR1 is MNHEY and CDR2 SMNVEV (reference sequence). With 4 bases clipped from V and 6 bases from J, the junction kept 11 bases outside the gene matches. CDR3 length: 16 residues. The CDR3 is CASSSDRSGRVSEQYF. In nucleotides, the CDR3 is TGTGCCAGCAGTTCAGACCGTAGCGGGAGGGTATCCGAGCAGTACTTC.